The rows below give T cell receptor beta chains drawn from one sample of a study of blood T cell repertoires in COVID-19. The repertoire was sequenced with immunoSEQ multiplex PCR; TCRdb's copy has only in-frame clones and lacks some. The repertoire holds tens of thousands of clones, with 70% to 85% as singletons. Source material: peripheral blood. The receptors originated from a woman aged 55-70 years with acute or convalescent COVID-19. CDR3s leave out the opening cysteine and the closing phenylalanine or tryptophan. A D gene is named only where the DNA matches it firmly. Rows may omit the clone size; those that give it use once, few, many or a size class.

V gene: TRBV4-1; clone size: once; D gene: TRBD1; J gene: TRBJ1-2; CDR3 protein: ASSQDMGTGGAAYGYT
V gene: TRBV5-4; clone size: NA; D gene: NA; J gene: TRBJ1-2; CDR3 protein: ASSSPGVYGYT
V gene: TRBV7-9; clone size: NA; D gene: TRBD1; J gene: TRBJ1-1; CDR3 protein: ASSFGGQGEAF
V gene: TRBV19; clone size: NA; D gene: NA; J gene: TRBJ1-5; CDR3 protein: ASSTLTGLGQPQH
V gene: TRBV19; clone size: once; D gene: NA; J gene: TRBJ1-6; CDR3 protein: ASKEDSYNSPLH
V gene: TRBV6-1; clone size: NA; D gene: NA; J gene: TRBJ1-6; CDR3 protein: ASSEARWGGSSPLH
V gene: TRBV6-1; clone size: NA; D gene: TRBD1; J gene: TRBJ1-2; CDR3 protein: ASSDRTGLTTGYT
V gene: TRBV19; clone size: NA; D gene: TRBD2; J gene: TRBJ2-1; CDR3 protein: ASAGGQRPLDEQF
V gene: TRBV2; clone size: NA; D gene: NA; J gene: TRBJ2-5; CDR3 protein: ASSEGQGQETQY
V gene: TRBV19; clone size: NA; D gene: NA; J gene: TRBJ2-2; CDR3 protein: ASSSSFTGELF
V gene: TRBV28; clone size: NA; D gene: NA; J gene: TRBJ1-6; CDR3 protein: ATAPGWDSPLH
V gene: TRBV6-5; clone size: NA; D gene: NA; J gene: TRBJ2-3; CDR3 protein: ASKSILADTQY
V gene: TRBV6-5; clone size: NA; D gene: NA; J gene: TRBJ2-7; CDR3 protein: ASRGGYEQY
V gene: TRBV20-1; clone size: once; D gene: NA; J gene: TRBJ2-1; CDR3 protein: SASAGFGLFEQF
V gene: TRBV15; clone size: NA; D gene: TRBD2; J gene: TRBJ2-7; CDR3 protein: ATSRERTSGGYEQY
V gene: TRBV6-2/TRBV6-3; clone size: NA; D gene: TRBD1; J gene: TRBJ1-1; CDR3 protein: ASSPSDRGRGTEAF
V gene: TRBV28; clone size: NA; D gene: NA; J gene: TRBJ1-5; CDR3 protein: ASGEDSNQPQH
V gene: TRBV6-5; clone size: NA; D gene: NA; J gene: TRBJ2-7; CDR3 protein: ASSYSPEAYEQY
V gene: TRBV30; clone size: NA; D gene: TRBD1; J gene: TRBJ1-2; CDR3 protein: AWRDPGTGNYGYT
V gene: TRBV27; clone size: NA; D gene: TRBD2; J gene: TRBJ2-5; CDR3 protein: ASRTSGNQETQY
V gene: TRBV2; clone size: once; D gene: NA; J gene: TRBJ2-6; CDR3 protein: ASSVGASGANVLT
V gene: TRBV2; clone size: NA; D gene: NA; J gene: TRBJ2-4; CDR3 protein: ASRVETGQNIQY
V gene: TRBV4-1; clone size: medium-sized; D gene: TRBD2; J gene: TRBJ2-2; CDR3 protein: ASSQDRGLATGELF
V gene: TRBV7-8; clone size: NA; D gene: NA; J gene: TRBJ2-5; CDR3 protein: ASSPERYCWSGGCPSVQETQY
V gene: TRBV5-1; clone size: NA; D gene: NA; J gene: TRBJ2-5; CDR3 protein: ASSFQGTETQY
V gene: TRBV6-2/TRBV6-3; clone size: NA; D gene: TRBD2; J gene: TRBJ2-1; CDR3 protein: ASSYSRAGGLAYNEQF
V gene: TRBV5-8; clone size: NA; D gene: TRBD1; J gene: TRBJ1-5; CDR3 protein: ASSAGTGNSNQPQH
V gene: TRBV11-3; clone size: once; D gene: TRBD2; J gene: TRBJ2-7; CDR3 protein: ASSLDRFEREGHYEQY